This TCR beta chain derives from a study of cytomegalovirus exposure and HLA in healthy donors. Amplification used 60 Vbeta primers and 13 Jbeta primers. Clones were sequenced by immunoSEQ multiplex PCR, and TCRdb holds only the in-frame ones, with some missing. The sample yields under 200,000 clones, around three quarters seen once. In this sample, this clone turned up a few times. This sample also contains other DNA sequences that code for the same CDR3. V gave up 5 bases and J gave up 2 bases, with 10 bases separating them. Germline V gives CDR1 LNHDA, CDR2 SQIVND (reference sequence). This CDR3 comprises 15 residues.

The source is a man younger than 45 in good health and CMV-seronegative. The sequenced sample consisted of PBMCs. The chain is built from TRBV19 and TRBJ2-6; D not certain. In DNA form, the CDR3 reads TGTGCCAGTAGTCCGGGTGGTCCTGGGGCCAACGTCCTGACTTTC. This translates into CASSPGGPGANVLTF.